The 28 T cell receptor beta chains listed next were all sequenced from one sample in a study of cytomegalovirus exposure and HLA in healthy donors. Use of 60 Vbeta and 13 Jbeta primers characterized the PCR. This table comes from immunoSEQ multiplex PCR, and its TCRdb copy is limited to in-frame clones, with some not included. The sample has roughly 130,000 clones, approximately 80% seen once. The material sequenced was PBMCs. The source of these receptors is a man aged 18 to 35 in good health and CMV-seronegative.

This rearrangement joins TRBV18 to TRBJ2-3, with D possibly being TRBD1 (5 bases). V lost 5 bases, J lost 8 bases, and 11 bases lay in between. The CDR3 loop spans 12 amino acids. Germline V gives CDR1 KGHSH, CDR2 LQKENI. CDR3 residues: CASSMNQGTQYF. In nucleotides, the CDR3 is TGTGCCAGCTCAATGAATCAGGGTACGCAGTATTTT.

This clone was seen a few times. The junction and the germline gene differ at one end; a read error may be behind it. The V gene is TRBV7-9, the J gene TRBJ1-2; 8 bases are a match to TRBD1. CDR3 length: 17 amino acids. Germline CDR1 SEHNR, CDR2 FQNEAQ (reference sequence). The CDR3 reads CSSSLEGTGGSHYGYTF. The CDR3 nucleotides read TGTTCCAGCAGCTTAGAGGGAACAGGGGGAAGTCATTATGGCTACACCTTC.

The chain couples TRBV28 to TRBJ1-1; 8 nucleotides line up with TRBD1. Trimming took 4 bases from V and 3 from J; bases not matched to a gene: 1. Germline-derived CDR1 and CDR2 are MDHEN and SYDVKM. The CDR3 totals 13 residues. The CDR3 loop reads CASSSTGDTEAFF. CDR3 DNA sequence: TGTGCCAGCAGTTCGACAGGGGACACTGAAGCTTTCTTT.

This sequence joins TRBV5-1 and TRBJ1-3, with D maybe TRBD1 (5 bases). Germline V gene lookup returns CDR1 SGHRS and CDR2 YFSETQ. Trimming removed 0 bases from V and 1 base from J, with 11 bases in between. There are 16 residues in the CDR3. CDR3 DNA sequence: TGCGCCAGCAGCTTGGGTCAGGGACTATCTGGAAACACCATATATTTT. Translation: CASSLGQGLSGNTIYF.

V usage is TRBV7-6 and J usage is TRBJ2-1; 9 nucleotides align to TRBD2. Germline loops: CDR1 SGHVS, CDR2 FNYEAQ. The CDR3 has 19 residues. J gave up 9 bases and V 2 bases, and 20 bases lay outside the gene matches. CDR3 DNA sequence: TGTGCCAGCAGCTTAACCCCCGCGGCTAGCGGGACCCCGGGGGGTGAGCAGTTCTTC. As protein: CASSLTPAASGTPGGEQFF.

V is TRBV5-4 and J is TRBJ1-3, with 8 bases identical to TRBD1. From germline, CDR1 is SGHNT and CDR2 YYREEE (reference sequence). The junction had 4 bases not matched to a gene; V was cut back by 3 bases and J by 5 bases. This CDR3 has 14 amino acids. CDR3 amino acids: CASSSRTGRNTIYF. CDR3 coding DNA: TGTGCCAGCAGCTCCCGGACAGGGCGAAACACCATATATTTT.

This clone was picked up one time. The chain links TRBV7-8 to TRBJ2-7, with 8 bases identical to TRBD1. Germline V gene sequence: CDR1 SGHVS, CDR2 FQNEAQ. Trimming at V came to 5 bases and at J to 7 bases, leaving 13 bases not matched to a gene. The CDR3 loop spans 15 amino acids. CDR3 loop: CASSRDRGTGGEQYF. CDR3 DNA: TGTGCCAGCAGCCGAGACAGGGGAACAGGAGGTGAGCAGTACTTC.

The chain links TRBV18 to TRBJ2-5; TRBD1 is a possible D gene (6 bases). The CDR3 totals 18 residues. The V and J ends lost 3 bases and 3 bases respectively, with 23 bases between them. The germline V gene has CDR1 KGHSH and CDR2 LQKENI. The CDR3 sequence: CASSPVTGVGQYEETQYF. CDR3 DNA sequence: TGTGCCAGCTCACCGGTGACAGGAGTAGGGCAATACGAAGAGACCCAGTACTTC.

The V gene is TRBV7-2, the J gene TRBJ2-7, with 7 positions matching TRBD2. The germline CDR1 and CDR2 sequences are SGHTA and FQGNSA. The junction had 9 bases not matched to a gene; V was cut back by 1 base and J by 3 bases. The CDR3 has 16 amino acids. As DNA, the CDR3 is TGTGCCAGCAGCTTAGGGGCGCTAGCGGCCCGCTACGAGCAGTACTTC. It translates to CASSLGALAARYEQYF. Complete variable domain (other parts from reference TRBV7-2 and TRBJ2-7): GAGVSQSPSNKVTEKGKDVELRCDPISGHTALYWYRQSLGQGLEFLIYFQGNSAPDKSGLPSDRFSAERTGGSVSTLTIQRTQQEDSAVYLCASSLGALAARYEQYFGPGTRLTVT.

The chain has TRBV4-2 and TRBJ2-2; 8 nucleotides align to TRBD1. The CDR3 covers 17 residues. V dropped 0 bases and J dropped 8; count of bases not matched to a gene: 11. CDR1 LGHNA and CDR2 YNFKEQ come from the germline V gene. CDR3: CASSQDSPGGAAGELFF. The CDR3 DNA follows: TGTGCCAGCAGCCAAGATTCTCCAGGGGGCGCAGCTGGGGAGCTGTTTTTT.

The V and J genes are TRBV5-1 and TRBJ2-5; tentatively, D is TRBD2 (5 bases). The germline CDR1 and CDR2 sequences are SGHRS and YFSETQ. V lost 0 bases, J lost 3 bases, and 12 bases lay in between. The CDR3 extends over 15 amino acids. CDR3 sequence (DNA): TGCGCCAGCAGCTTGGCTGTTGGGAGTAAAGAGACCCAGTACTTC. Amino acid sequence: CASSLAVGSKETQYF. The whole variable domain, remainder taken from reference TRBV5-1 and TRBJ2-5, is KAGVTQTPRYLIKTRGQQVTLSCSPISGHRSVSWYQQTPGQGLQFLFEYFSETQRNKGNFPGRFSGRQFSNSRSEMNVSTLELGDSALYLCASSLAVGSKETQYFGPGTRLLVL.

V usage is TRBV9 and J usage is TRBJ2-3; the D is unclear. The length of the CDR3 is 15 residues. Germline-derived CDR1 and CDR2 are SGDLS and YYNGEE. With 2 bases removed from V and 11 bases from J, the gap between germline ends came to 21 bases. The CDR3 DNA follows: TGTGCCAGCAGCGTGGCAGGATACGGCCAAGCTTGGCAGTATTTT. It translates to CASSVAGYGQAWQYF. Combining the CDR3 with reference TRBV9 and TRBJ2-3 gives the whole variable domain DSGVTQTPKHLITATGQRVTLRCSPRSGDLSVYWYQQSLDQGLQFLIQYYNGEERAKGNILERFSAQQFPDLHSELNLSSLELGDSALYFCASSVAGYGQAWQYFGPGTRLTVL.

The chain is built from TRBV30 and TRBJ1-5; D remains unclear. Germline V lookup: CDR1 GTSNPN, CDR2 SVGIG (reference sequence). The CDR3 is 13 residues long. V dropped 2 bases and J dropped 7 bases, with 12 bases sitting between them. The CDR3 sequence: CAWSRRGEQPQHF. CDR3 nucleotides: TGTGCCTGGAGTCGGCGGGGAGAACAGCCCCAGCATTTT.

Here the CDR3 DNA reads TGTGCCAGCAGCTTAGATTTGAGGAGACTCAATCCCCTCCGGGATAATTCACCCCTCCACTTT. Translating it yields CASSLDLRRLNPLRDNSPLHF. This chain uses TRBV7-8 with TRBJ1-6; D gene unclear. Germline CDR1 and CDR2: SGHVS and FQNEAQ. This CDR3 spans 21 amino acids. With 1 base removed from V and 5 bases from J, the gap between germline ends came to 27 bases.

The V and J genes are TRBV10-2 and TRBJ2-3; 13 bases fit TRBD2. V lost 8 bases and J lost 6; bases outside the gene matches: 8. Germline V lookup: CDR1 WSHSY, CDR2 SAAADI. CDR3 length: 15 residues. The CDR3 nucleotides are TGCGCCAGCCGACCGGGACTAGCGGGATCGGATACGCAGTATTTT. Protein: CASRPGLAGSDTQYF.

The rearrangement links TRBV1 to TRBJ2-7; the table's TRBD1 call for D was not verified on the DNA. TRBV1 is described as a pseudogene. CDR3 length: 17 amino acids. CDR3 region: CTSSQDDGQGESYEQYF. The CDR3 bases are TGCACCAGCAGCCAAGATGACGGACAGGGAGAATCCTACGAGCAGTACTTC.

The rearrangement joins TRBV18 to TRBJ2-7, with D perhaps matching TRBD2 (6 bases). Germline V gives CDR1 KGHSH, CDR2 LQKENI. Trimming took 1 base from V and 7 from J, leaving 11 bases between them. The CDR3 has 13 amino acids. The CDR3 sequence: CASSPLEGREQYF. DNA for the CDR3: TGTGCCAGCTCACCACTGGAGGGGAGGGAGCAGTACTTC.

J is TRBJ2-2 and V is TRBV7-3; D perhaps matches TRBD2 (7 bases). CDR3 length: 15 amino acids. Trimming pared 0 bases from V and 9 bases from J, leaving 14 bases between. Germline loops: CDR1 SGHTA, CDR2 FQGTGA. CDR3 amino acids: CASSLTFGGARELFF. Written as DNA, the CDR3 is TGTGCCAGCAGCTTAACGTTTGGGGGGGCCCGGGAGCTGTTTTTT.

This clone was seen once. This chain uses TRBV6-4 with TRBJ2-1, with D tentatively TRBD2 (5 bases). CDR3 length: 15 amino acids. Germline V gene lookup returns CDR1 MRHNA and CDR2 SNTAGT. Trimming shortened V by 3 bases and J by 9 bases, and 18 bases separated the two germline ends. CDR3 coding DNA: TGTGCCAGCAGTGAACTAGTGGGAGAGGCCAGTGAGCAGTTCTTC. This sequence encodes CASSELVGEASEQFF.

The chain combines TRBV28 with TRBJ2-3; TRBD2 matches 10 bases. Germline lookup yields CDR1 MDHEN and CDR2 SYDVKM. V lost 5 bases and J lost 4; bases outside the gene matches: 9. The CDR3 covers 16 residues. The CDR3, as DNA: TGTGCCAGCAGTACCCCTTTAGCGGGAGGAGCAGATACGCAGTATTTT. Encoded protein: CASSTPLAGGADTQYF.

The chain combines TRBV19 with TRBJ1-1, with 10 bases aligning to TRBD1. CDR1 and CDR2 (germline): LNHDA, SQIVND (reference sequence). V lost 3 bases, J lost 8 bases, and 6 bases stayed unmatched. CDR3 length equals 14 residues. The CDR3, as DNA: TGTGCCAGTAGTATGCGGACAGGGGGGTTCGAAGCTTTCTTT. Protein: CASSMRTGGFEAFF.

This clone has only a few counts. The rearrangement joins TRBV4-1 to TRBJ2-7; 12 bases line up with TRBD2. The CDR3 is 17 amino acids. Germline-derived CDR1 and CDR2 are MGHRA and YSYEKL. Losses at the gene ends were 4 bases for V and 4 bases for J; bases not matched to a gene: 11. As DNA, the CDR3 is TGCGCCAGCAGCCCCGCCGGGCTAGCGGGAGGGCCGTACGAGCAGTACTTC. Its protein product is CASSPAGLAGGPYEQYF.

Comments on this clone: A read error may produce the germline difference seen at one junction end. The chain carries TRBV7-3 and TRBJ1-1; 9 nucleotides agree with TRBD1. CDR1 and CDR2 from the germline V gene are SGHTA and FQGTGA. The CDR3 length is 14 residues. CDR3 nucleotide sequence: TGTGCCAGCAGCCCCGTAGGTCCGGGACAGGGATCTTCATTT. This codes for CASSPVGPGQGSSF.

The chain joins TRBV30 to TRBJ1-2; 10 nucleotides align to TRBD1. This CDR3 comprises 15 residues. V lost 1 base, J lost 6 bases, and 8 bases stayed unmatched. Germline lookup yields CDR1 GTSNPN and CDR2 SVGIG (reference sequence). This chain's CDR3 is CAWSEGTGEHDGYTF. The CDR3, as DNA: TGTGCCTGGAGTGAGGGGACAGGGGAACACGATGGCTACACCTTC.

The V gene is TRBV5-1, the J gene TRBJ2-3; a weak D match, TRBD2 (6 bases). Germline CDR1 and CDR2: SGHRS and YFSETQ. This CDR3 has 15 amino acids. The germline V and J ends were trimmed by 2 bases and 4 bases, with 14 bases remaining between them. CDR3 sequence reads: CASSFSGVGPDTQYF. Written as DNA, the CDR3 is TGCGCCAGCAGCTTCTCGGGAGTTGGCCCAGATACGCAGTATTTT.

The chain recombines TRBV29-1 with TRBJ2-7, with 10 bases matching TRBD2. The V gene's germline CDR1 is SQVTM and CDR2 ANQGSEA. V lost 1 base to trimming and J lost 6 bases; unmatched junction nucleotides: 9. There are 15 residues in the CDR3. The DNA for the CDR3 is TGCAGCGTTGAAGCCAGCGGGAGGGACAGTCGCGAGCAGTACTTC. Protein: CSVEASGRDSREQYF.

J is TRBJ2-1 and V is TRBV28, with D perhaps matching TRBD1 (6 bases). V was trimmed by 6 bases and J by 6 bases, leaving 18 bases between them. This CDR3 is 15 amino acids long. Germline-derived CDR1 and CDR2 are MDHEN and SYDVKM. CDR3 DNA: TGTGCCAGCAGATCACAGGGCTACCGGTTCAATGAGCAGTTCTTC. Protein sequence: CASRSQGYRFNEQFF. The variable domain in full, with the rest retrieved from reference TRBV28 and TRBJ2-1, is DVKVTQSSRYLVKRTGEKVFLECVQDMDHENMFWYRQDPGLGLRLIYFSYDVKMKEKGDIPEGYSVSREKKERFSLILESASTNQTSMYLCASRSQGYRFNEQFFGPGTRLTVL.

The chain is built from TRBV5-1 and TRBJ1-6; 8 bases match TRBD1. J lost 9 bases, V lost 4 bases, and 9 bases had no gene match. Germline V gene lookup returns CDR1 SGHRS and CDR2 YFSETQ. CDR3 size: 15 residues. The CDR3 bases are TGCGCCAGCAGCGTCCAGGGGGCTTGGGGTTCACCCCTCCACTTT. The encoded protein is CASSVQGAWGSPLHF.